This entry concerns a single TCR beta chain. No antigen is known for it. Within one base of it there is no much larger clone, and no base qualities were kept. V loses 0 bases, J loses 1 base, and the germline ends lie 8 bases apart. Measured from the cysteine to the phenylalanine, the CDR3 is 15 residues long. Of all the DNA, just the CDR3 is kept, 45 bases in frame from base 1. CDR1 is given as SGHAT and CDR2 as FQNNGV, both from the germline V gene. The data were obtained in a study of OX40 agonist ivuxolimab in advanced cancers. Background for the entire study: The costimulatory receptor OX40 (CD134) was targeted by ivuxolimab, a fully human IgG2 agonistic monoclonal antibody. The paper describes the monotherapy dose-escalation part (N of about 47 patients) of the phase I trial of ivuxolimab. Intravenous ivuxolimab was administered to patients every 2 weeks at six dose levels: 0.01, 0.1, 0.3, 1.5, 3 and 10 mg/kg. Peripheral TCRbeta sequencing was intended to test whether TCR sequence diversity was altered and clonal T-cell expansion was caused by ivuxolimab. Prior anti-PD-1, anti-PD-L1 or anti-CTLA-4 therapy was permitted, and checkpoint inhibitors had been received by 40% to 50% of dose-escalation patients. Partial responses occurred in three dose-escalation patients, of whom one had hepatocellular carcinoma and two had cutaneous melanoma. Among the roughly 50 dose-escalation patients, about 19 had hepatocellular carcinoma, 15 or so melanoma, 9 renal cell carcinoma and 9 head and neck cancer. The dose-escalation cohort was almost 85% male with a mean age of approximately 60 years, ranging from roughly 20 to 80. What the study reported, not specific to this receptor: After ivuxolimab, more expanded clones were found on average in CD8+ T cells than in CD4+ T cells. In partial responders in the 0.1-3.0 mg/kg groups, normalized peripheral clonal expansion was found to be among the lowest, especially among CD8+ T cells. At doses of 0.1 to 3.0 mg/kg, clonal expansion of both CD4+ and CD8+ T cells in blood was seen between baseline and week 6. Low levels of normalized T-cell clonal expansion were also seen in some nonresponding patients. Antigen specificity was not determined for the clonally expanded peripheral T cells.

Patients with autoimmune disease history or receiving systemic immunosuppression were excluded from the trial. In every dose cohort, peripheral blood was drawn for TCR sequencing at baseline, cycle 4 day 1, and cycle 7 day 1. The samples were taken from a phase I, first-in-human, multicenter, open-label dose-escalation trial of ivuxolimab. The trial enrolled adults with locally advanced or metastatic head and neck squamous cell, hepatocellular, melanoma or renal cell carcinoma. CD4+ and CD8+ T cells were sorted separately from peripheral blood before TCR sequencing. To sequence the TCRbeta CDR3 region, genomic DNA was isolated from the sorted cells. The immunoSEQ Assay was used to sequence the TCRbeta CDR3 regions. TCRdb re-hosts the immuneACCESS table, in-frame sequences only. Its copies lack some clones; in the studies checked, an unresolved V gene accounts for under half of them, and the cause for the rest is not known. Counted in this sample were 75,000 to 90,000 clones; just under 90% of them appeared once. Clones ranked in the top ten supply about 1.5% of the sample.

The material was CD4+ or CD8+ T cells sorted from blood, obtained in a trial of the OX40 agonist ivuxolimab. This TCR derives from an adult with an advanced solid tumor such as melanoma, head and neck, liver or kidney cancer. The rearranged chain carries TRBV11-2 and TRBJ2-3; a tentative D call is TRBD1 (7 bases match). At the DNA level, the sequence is TGTGCCAGCAGCTTAGACAGGGGGGGCACAGATACGCAGTATTTT. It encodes CASSLDRGGTDTQYF.